This TCR beta chain is drawn from a study of cytomegalovirus exposure and HLA in healthy donors. Germline CDR1 reads LNHDA; CDR2 reads SQIVND (reference sequence). This CDR3 has 16 amino acids. Trimming cost V 3 bases and J 4 bases, with 15 bases left between them. The PCR had 60 Vbeta and 13 Jbeta primers. The table came from immunoSEQ multiplex PCR; TCRdb's copy has only in-frame clones and leaves some out. The table lists around 180,000 clones, approximately 86% of them singletons. Regarding the study as a whole: Later analysis demonstrated an association between a missense DCLRE1C variant and TCR beta V- and J-gene trimming.

Points on this clone: The antigen is undetermined.

What was sequenced was PBMCs. This TCR was sampled from a young woman in good health and CMV-seronegative. This sequence joins TRBV19 and TRBJ2-2; TRBD1 is a possible D gene (5 bases). The CDR3 DNA is TGTGCCAGTAGTATTGGTACAGGCATACCCACCGGGGAGCTGTTTTTT. It is translated as CASSIGTGIPTGELFF.